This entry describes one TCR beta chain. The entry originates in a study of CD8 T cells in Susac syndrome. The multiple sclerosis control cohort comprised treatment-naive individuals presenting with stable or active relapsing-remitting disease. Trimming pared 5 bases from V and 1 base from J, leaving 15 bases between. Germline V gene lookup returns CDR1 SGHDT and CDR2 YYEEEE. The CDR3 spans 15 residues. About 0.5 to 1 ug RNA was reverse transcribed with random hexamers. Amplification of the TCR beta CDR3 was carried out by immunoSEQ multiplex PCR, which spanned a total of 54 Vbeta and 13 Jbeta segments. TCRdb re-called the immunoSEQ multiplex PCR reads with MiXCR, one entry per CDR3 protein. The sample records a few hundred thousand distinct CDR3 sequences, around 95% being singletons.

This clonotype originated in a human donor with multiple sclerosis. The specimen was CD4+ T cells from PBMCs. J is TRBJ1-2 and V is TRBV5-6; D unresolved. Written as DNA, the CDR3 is TGTGCCAGCAGACCCCGAGGGCTCCTTAACTATGGCTACACCTTC. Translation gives CASRPRGLLNYGYTF.